This TCR beta chain derives from a study of response to subunit inactivated influenza vaccine. The length of the CDR3 is 13 residues. The V and J ends lost 6 bases and 4 bases respectively, with 12 bases between them. CDR1 and CDR2 (germline): SNHLY, FYNNEI. Via MiXCR, TCRdb re-called the RT-PCR reads, giving one row per CDR3 protein. This repertoire shows 550,000 to 650,000 distinct CDR3 sequences, 12% found once; its top ten account for around 9.6%. The chain joins TRBV2 to TRBJ1-1, with a tentative D call TRBD1 (6 bases). Material: PBMCs from blood, obtained on the day of vaccination. The clonotype comes from a man over 45 who received an inactivated influenza vaccine. CDR3 region: CASRKDRLTEAFF. Written as DNA, the CDR3 is TGTGCCAGCAGGAAAGACAGGCTCACTGAAGCTTTCTTT.